The 27 T cell receptor beta chains below come from one sample, sequenced in a study of T cell changes during pregnancy in multiple sclerosis. Generated by immunoSEQ multiplex PCR, the TCRdb table keeps only in-frame clones and is missing some. This table holds roughly 30,000 clones, roughly nine tenths found once. Source: CD8+ T cells from peripheral blood mononuclear cells, taken in the second trimester of pregnancy. Source of these receptors: a female donor with multiple sclerosis, enrolled in a pregnancy study.

The genes are TRBV30 and TRBJ2-2; no clear D gene. Between the trimmed V and J ends, which lost 3 bases and 0 bases, there was a span of 11 bases. Germline V gene sequence: CDR1 GTSNPN, CDR2 SVGIG (reference sequence). The CDR3 is 15 amino acids. The CDR3 DNA is TGTGCCTGGAGCGTGTTCCTCGCGAACACCGGGGAGCTGTTTTTT. Translation: CAWSVFLANTGELFF.

The chain has TRBV4-1 and TRBJ2-2, with TRBD2 as a possible D gene (5 bases). This CDR3 has 16 residues. V was trimmed by 1 base and J by 5 bases, leaving 14 bases between them. CDR1 is MGHRA, CDR2 YSYEKL, per germline. CDR3 protein: CASSQGLSSVTGELFF. The CDR3 coding sequence is TGCGCCAGCAGCCAAGGACTATCTTCCGTTACCGGGGAGCTGTTTTTT.

The chain has TRBV7-6 and TRBJ2-1; TRBD1 agrees at 12 bases. The CDR3 has 14 residues. The junction had 5 bases not matched to a gene; V was cut back by 5 bases and J by 9 bases. In germline, CDR1 is SGHVS, CDR2 FNYEAQ. DNA for the CDR3: TGTGCCAGCAGCCGGGACAGGGGGCCGGCTGAGCAGTTCTTC. Its protein product is CASSRDRGPAEQFF.

V usage is TRBV7-6 and J usage is TRBJ2-2; D remains ambiguous. The germline V and J ends were trimmed by 5 bases and 5 bases, with 18 bases remaining between them. The CDR3 sequence is 16 residues long. Per the germline V gene, CDR1 is SGHVS and CDR2 is FNYEAQ. This CDR3 reads CASSNQRAAGTGELFF. The CDR3 DNA reads TGTGCCAGCAGCAACCAACGTGCGGCTGGAACCGGGGAGCTGTTTTTT.

The chain links TRBV18 to TRBJ2-7; D not certain. The CDR3 is made up of 15 amino acids. The V end lost 3 bases, the J end lost 1 base, and 13 bases lay between the germline ends. Germline V gives CDR1 KGHSH, CDR2 LQKENI. CDR3 amino acids: CASSPTRRYSYEQYF. The CDR3 region has the DNA TGTGCCAGCTCACCGACGAGGCGCTATTCCTACGAGCAGTACTTC.

The chain carries TRBV11-1 and TRBJ2-7, with D maybe TRBD1 (6 bases). Germline CDR1 and CDR2: SGHAT and FQDESV (reference sequence). V was pared by 5 bases and J by 2 bases, with 10 bases between. CDR3 length equals 13 residues. CDR3 coding DNA: TGTGCCAGCAGCCACAGGGAAACCTACGAGCAGTACTTC. Translating it yields CASSHRETYEQYF.

The rearrangement joins TRBV7-9 to TRBJ2-4; D is possibly TRBD2 (7 bases). V lost 5 bases, J lost 9 bases, and 14 bases lay in between. Germline CDR1 is SEHNR and CDR2 is FQNEAQ (reference sequence). This CDR3 has 13 amino acids. The CDR3 loop reads CASSLGGAAIQYF. The CDR3 DNA sequence: TGTGCCAGCAGCCTTGGGGGGGCCGCCATTCAGTACTTC.

The J gene is TRBJ2-2, the V gene TRBV5-1; D is perhaps TRBD1 (5 bases). The CDR3 spans 15 residues. Germline values: CDR1 SGHRS, CDR2 YFSETQ. V dropped 2 bases and J dropped 6 bases, with 14 bases sitting between them. The CDR3 region has the DNA TGCGCCAGCAGCTTTACAAGGGGCAGGGCCGGGGAGCTGTTTTTT. It codes for CASSFTRGRAGELFF.

The rearrangement joins TRBV5-1 to TRBJ2-4, with TRBD1 matching over 7 bases. Germline values: CDR1 SGHRS, CDR2 YFSETQ. CDR3 size: 18 residues. With V trimmed by 0 bases and J by 0 bases, 9 bases remained unmatched. The CDR3 sequence is CASSLERAAGGAKNIQYF. The CDR3 nucleotides are TGCGCCAGCAGCTTGGAAAGAGCGGCAGGGGGAGCCAAAAACATTCAGTACTTC.

The genes are TRBV2 and TRBJ2-3, with 10 bases fitting TRBD1. The CDR3 contains 15 residues. V shed 8 bases and J 2 bases; nucleotides not matched to a gene: 7. Looked up from germline, CDR1 is SNHLY and CDR2 is FYNNEI. CDR3 sequence reads: CASSRQGAITDTQYF. As DNA, the CDR3 is TGTGCCAGCTCGCGACAGGGGGCAATCACAGATACGCAGTATTTT.

This clone was detected only once. This sequence joins TRBV7-9 and TRBJ2-3; 8 bases agree with TRBD1. The germline V gene encodes CDR1 SEHNR and CDR2 FQNEAQ (reference sequence). J gave up 0 bases and V 4 bases, and 6 bases lay outside the gene matches. This CDR3 has 16 residues. CDR3 nucleotides: TGTGCCAGCAGCTCCACAGGGGGTCGGAGCACAGATACGCAGTATTTT. It specifies CASSSTGGRSTDTQYF.

The rearrangement joins TRBV21-1 to TRBJ1-2; TRBD1 is taken as the D call from the table, unchecked against the DNA. TRBV21-1 counts as a pseudogene. The CDR3 extends over 14 amino acids. The CDR3 region is CASSKGDRVRGYTF. Written as DNA, the CDR3 is TGTGCCAGCAGCAAAGGGGACAGGGTAAGGGGCTACACCTTC.

The chain couples TRBV6-1 to TRBJ2-1, with D maybe TRBD2 (5 bases). Germline V lookup: CDR1 MNHNS, CDR2 SASEGT. CDR3 size: 15 residues. The V end lost 2 bases, the J end lost 1 base, and 9 bases lay between the germline ends. The CDR3 reads CASSEWTGSYNEQFF. CDR3 nucleotide sequence: TGTGCCAGCAGTGAATGGACGGGATCCTACAATGAGCAGTTCTTC.

By its share, this clone is medium-sized. The V call is TRBV6-4, the J call TRBJ2-2; maybe TRBD1 (6 bases). Trimming cost V 2 bases and J 1 base, with 8 bases left between them. This CDR3 contains 15 residues. The V gene's germline CDR1 is MRHNA and CDR2 SNTAGT. CDR3: CASSDLGQNTGELFF. In DNA, the CDR3 is TGTGCCAGCAGTGACCTGGGACAGAACACCGGGGAGCTGTTTTTT.

The chain carries TRBV19 and TRBJ2-7; D is ambiguous. Germline V gene data show CDR1 as LNHDA and CDR2 as SQIVND (reference sequence). This CDR3 has 13 amino acids. V lost 3 bases to trimming and J lost 1 base, with 7 bases between them. The CDR3: CASSMAVSYEQYF. The CDR3 DNA sequence: TGTGCCAGTAGTATGGCGGTTTCCTACGAGCAGTACTTC.

The gene calls are TRBV5-4 and TRBJ2-1; TRBD2 matches at 7 bases. Losses at the gene ends were 3 bases for V and 2 bases for J; bases not matched to a gene: 11. This CDR3 is 17 amino acids long. In germline, CDR1 is SGHNT, CDR2 YYREEE (reference sequence). CDR3 DNA: TGTGCCAGCAGCTGGGGGGGGAGCGGAGCTGCCTACAATGAGCAGTTCTTC. Translation: CASSWGGSGAAYNEQFF.

V gene TRBV9 combines with J gene TRBJ2-1; 13 nucleotides agree with TRBD2. The germline gives CDR1 SGDLS, CDR2 YYNGEE. V was clipped by 6 bases and J by 10 bases; unmatched bases: 13. CDR3 length equals 16 residues. The CDR3 nucleotides read TGTGCCAGCAACCAGGCGGGAGGACTAGCGGGAGTAGAGCAGTTCTTC. Its translation is CASNQAGGLAGVEQFF.

The genes are TRBV4-1 and TRBJ1-1, with D perhaps matching TRBD1 (5 bases). Germline assignment: CDR1 MGHRA and CDR2 YSYEKL. The V gene lost 0 bases and the J gene lost 0 bases, with 11 bases spanning the gap. The CDR3 extends over 16 amino acids. The CDR3 DNA reads TGCGCCAGCAGCCAAGACCAGGGTGCTATGAACACTGAAGCTTTCTTT. Translated: CASSQDQGAMNTEAFF.

The J gene is TRBJ2-1, the V gene TRBV6-6; 8 bases are a match to TRBD2. V shed 5 bases and J 5 bases; nucleotides not matched to a gene: 11. The CDR3 runs to 16 residues. The germline V gene has CDR1 MNHNY and CDR2 SVGAGI (reference sequence). As DNA, the CDR3 is TGTGCCAGCAGTAATCGAATAGCGGGATCGAACAATGAGCAGTTCTTC. This gives the protein CASSNRIAGSNNEQFF.

A few counts support this clone. The CDR3 bases are TGTGCCAGCAGCCAGACAGGACAGGGCTACAATGAGCAGTTCTTC. The encoded protein is CASSQTGQGYNEQFF. The chain joins TRBV7-9 to TRBJ2-1; 8 nucleotides match TRBD1. Germline V gene data show CDR1 as SEHNR and CDR2 as FQNEAQ (reference sequence). The CDR3 is 15 amino acids. V gave up 5 bases and J gave up 3 bases; unmatched junction bases: 6.

CDR3 protein: CASSTGGFYGYTF. CDR3 nucleotides: TGTGCCAGCTCAACGGGGGGGTTCTATGGCTACACCTTC. The chain links TRBV18 to TRBJ1-2, with TRBD1 as a possible D gene (5 bases). V gave up 5 bases and J gave up 4 bases, with 11 bases separating them. From germline, CDR1 is KGHSH and CDR2 LQKENI. This CDR3 is built from 13 residues.

This chain joins TRBV28 and TRBJ1-5, with 9 bases fitting TRBD1. The CDR3 totals 16 residues. V shed 3 bases and J 2 bases; nucleotides not matched to a gene: 5. Germline CDR1 is MDHEN and CDR2 is SYDVKM. CDR3 DNA sequence: TGTGCCAGCAGTTTGCGGGGACAGGGAGGCAATCAGCCCCAGCATTTT. As protein: CASSLRGQGGNQPQHF.

Of note for this clone: The junction differs from germline at one of its ends, possibly a read error. The chain employs TRBV20-1 and TRBJ2-3, with D possibly being TRBD2 (6 bases). Per the germline V gene, CDR1 is DFQATT and CDR2 is SNEGSKA (reference sequence). The CDR3 length is 10 residues. This CDR3 reads CSAPAGPGNF. The CDR3 DNA sequence: TGCAGTGCCCCGGCGGGGCCTGGGAATTTT.

The chain is built from TRBV4-3 and TRBJ2-3; D is ambiguous. V lost 0 bases and J lost 4, with 17 bases in between. The CDR3 runs 17 residues. The germline CDR1 and CDR2 sequences are LGHNA and YSLEER. The CDR3 here is CASSQDGLGRLADTQYF. The CDR3 nucleotides are TGCGCCAGCAGCCAAGATGGCCTAGGTCGACTTGCAGATACGCAGTATTTT.

The chain employs TRBV27 and TRBJ2-5; 7 bases are a match to TRBD2. The CDR3 runs 15 residues. In germline, CDR1 is MNHEY, CDR2 SMNVEV (reference sequence). V trimming: 6 bases; J trimming: 4 bases; junction bases outside the gene matches: 11. CDR3 in amino acids: CASSPMGGYGETQYF. Written as DNA, the CDR3 is TGTGCCAGCAGCCCTATGGGAGGGTACGGAGAGACCCAGTACTTC.

The table lists this clone with a count of one. The V call is TRBV19, the J call TRBJ2-5; D uncertain. The ends were cut back, 4 bases at V and 5 bases at J, with 8 bases in the middle. CDR3 length equals 12 residues. The germline gives CDR1 LNHDA, CDR2 SQIVND (reference sequence). The CDR3 coding sequence is TGTGCCAGTAGTAAAAACGGTGAGACCCAGTACTTC. Protein sequence: CASSKNGETQYF.

The V gene is TRBV6-5, the J gene TRBJ2-1; 10 positions match TRBD2. CDR3 length equals 15 residues. Trimming took 2 bases from V and 8 from J; bases not matched to a gene: 6. From germline, CDR1 is MNHEY and CDR2 SVGAGI. DNA for the CDR3: TGTGCCAGCAGTTACGGAGCGGGAGGGTTAGATGAGCAGTTCTTC. It codes for CASSYGAGGLDEQFF.